This T cell receptor (beta chain) was profiled in a study of T cell changes during pregnancy in multiple sclerosis. Germline CDR1 LNHDA, CDR2 SQIVND (reference sequence). V shed 4 bases and J 5 bases; nucleotides not matched to a gene: 4. The CDR3 loop spans 14 amino acids. Clones were read by immunoSEQ multiplex PCR, and TCRdb kept only the in-frame ones, dropping some. The repertoire holds tens of thousands of clones, with around 89% as singletons. The receptor's source is a female donor with multiple sclerosis, enrolled in a pregnancy study. The rearrangement joins TRBV19 to TRBJ2-5, with 10 bases matching TRBD1. Sequences were derived from CD4+ T cells from peripheral blood mononuclear cells, sampled in the second trimester of pregnancy. The chain's CDR3 is CASSRQGARETQYF. The CDR3 DNA sequence: TGTGCCAGTAGTAGACAGGGGGCGAGGGAGACCCAGTACTTC. Based on the CDR3 plus reference TRBV19 and TRBJ2-5, the full variable domain is DGGITQSPKYLFRKEGQNVTLSCEQNLNHDAMYWYRQDPGQGLRLIYYSQIVNDFQKGDIAEGYSVSREKKESFPLTVTSAQKNPTAFYLCASSRQGARETQYFGPGTRLLVL.